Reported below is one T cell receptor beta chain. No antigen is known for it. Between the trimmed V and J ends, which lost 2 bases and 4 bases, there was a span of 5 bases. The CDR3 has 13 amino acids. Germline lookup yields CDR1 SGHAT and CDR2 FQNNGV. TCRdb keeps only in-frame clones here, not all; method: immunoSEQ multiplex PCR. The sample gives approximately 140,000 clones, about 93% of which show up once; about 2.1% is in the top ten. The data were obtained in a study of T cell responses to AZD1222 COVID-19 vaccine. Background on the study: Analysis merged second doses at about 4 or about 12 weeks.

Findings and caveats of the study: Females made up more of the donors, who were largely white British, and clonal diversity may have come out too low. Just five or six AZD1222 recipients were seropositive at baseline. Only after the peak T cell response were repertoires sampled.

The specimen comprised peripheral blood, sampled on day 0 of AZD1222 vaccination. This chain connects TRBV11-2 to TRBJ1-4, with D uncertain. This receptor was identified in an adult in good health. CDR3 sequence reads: CASSLLSNEKLFF. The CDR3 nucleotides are TGTGCCAGCAGCTTATTGAGTAATGAAAAACTGTTTTTT.